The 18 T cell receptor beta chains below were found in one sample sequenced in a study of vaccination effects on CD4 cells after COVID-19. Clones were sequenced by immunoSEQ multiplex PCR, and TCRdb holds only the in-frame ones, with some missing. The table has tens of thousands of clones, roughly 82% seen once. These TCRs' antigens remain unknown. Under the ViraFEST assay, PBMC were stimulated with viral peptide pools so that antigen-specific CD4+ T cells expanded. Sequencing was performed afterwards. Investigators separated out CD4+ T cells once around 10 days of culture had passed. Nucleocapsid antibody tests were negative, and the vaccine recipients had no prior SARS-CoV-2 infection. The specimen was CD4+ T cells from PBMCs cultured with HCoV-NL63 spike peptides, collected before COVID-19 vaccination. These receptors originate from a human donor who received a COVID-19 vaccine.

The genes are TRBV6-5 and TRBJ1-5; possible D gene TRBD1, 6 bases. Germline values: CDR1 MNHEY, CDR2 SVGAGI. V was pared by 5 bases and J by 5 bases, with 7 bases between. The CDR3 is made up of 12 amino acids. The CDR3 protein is CASSTGYQPQHF. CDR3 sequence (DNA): TGTGCCAGCAGTACAGGGTATCAGCCCCAGCATTTT.

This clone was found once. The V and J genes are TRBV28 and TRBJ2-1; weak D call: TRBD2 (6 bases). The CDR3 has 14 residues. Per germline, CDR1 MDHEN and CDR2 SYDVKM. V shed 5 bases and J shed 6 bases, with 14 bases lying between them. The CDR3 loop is CASSPRGKTNEQFF. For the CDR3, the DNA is TGTGCCAGCAGTCCACGGGGGAAGACCAATGAGCAGTTCTTC.

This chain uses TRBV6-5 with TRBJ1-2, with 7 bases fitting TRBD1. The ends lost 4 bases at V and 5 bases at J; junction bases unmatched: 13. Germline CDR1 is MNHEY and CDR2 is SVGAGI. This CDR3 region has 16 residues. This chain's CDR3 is CASSFGRDRNEYGYTF. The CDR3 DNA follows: TGTGCCAGCAGTTTCGGACGGGACAGAAACGAGTATGGCTACACCTTC.

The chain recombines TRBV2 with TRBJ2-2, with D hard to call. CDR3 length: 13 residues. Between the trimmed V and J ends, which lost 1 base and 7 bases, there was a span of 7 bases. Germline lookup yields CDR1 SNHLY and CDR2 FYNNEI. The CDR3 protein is CASSEESGGELFF. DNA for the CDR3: TGTGCCAGCAGTGAAGAAAGTGGCGGGGAGCTGTTTTTT.

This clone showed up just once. CDR3 sequence (DNA): TGTGCCAGTAGAGAACAGGGGGCGGCTGGAAACACCATATATTTT. Translating it yields CASREQGAAGNTIYF. The chain employs TRBV19 and TRBJ1-3, with 9 nucleotides matching TRBD1. CDR1 is LNHDA and CDR2 is SQIVND in the germline V gene (reference sequence). V shed 6 bases, J shed 2 bases, and the junction held 5 bases outside the gene matches. This CDR3 spans 15 amino acids.

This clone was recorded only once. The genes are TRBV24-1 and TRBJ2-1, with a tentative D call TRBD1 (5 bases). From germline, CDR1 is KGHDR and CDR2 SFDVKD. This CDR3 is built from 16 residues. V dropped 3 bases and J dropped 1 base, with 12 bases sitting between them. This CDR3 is CATSDPRARSYNEQFF. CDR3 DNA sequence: TGTGCCACCAGTGATCCCAGGGCTAGGTCCTACAATGAGCAGTTCTTC.

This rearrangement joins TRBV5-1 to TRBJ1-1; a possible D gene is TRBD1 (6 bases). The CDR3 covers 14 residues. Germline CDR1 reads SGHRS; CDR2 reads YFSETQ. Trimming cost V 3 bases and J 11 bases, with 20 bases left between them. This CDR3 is CASSSSTGSRTAFF. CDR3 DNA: TGCGCCAGCAGCTCTTCGACAGGATCCAGGACCGCTTTCTTT.

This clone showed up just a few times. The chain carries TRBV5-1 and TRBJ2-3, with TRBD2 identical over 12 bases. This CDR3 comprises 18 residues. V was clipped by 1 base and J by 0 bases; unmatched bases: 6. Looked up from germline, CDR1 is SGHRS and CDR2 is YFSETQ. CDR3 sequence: CASSLPASGGASTDTQYF. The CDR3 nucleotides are TGCGCCAGCAGCTTGCCGGCTAGCGGGGGGGCTAGCACAGATACGCAGTATTTT.

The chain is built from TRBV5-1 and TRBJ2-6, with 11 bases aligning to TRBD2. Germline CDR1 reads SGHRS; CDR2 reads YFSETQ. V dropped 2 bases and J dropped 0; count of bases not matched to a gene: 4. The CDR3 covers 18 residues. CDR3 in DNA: TGCGCCAGCAGCTTACGGACTAGCGGGTTCTCTGGGGCCAACGTCCTGACTTTC. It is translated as CASSLRTSGFSGANVLTF.

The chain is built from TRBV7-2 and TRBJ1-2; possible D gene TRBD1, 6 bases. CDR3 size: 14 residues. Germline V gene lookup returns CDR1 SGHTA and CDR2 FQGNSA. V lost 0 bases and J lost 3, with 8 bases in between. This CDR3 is CASSLAQGYYGYTF. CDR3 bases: TGTGCCAGCAGCTTAGCTCAGGGGTACTATGGCTACACCTTC.

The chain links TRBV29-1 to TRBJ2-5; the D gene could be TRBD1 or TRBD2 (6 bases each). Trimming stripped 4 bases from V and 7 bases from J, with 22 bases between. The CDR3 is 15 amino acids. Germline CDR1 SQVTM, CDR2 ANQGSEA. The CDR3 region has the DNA TGCAGCGTTGGGAGGGGGGCCCCAGTCAGTGGGACCCAGTACTTC. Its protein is CSVGRGAPVSGTQYF.

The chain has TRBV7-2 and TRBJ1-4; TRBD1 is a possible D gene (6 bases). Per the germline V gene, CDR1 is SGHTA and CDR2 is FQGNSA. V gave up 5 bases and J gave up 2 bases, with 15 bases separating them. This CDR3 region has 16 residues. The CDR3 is CASSPILTGTNEKLFF. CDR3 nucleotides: TGTGCCAGCAGCCCTATATTAACAGGGACTAATGAAAAACTGTTTTTT.

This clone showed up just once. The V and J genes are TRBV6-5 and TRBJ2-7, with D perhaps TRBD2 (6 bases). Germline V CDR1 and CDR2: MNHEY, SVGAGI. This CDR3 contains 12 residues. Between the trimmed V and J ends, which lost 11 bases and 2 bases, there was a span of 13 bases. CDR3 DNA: TGTGCCGTTCGGGACTGGACCTACGAGCAGTACGTC. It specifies CAVRDWTYEQYV.

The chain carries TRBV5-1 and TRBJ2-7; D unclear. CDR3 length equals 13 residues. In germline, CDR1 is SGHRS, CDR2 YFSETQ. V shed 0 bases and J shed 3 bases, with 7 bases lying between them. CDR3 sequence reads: CASSLEGSYEQYV. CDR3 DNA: TGCGCCAGCAGCTTGGAGGGCAGCTACGAGCAGTACGTC.

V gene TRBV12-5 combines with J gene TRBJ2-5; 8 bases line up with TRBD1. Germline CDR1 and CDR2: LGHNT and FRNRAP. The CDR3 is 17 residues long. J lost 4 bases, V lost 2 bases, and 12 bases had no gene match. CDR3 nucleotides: TGTGCTAGTGGTTTGCCGACCGGACAGGGTCCGGCAGAGACCCAGTACTTC. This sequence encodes CASGLPTGQGPAETQYF.

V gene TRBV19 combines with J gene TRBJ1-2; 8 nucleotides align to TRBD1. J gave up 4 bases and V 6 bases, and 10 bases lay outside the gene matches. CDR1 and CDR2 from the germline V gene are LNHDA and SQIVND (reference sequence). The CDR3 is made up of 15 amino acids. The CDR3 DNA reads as TGTGCCAGTAGGACCTCCAGGGGGCTTAGCTATGGCTACACCTTC. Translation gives CASRTSRGLSYGYTF.

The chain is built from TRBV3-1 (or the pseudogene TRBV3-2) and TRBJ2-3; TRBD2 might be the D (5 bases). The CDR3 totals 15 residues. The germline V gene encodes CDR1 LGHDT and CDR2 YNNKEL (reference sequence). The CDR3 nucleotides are TGTGCAGCCAGCCGGGATCCAACTAGCACAGATACGCAGTATTTT. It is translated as CAASRDPTSTDTQYF.

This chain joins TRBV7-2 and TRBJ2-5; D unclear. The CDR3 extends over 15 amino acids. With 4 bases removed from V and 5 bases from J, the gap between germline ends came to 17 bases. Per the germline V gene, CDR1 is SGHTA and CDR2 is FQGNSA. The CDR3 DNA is TGTGCCAGCAGCTCTCGGACCCCAAGGAGTGAGACCCAGTACTTC. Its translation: CASSSRTPRSETQYF.